The rows below give T cell receptor beta chains drawn from one sample of a study of neurological immune-mediated disorders. MiXCR was run by TCRdb on the 5' RACE reads, yielding one entry per CDR3 protein. The data show 65,000 to 85,000 distinct CDR3 sequences, 2.5% to 4% seen once. Specimen: PBMCs. These receptors were taken from a woman aged 45-60 years with multiple sclerosis. Each CDR3 is given with its conserved first and last residue. Each record gives: clone size, V gene, J gene, D gene, CDR3 protein, CDR3 DNA. D genes are given only for firm matches. Not all rows give a size; the values are once, few, many and, for expanded clones, a class.

many	TRBV7-2	TRBJ1-1	NA	CASSLWGGENTEAFF	TGTGCCAGCAGCTTATGGGGGGGCGAGAACACTGAAGCTTTCTTT
many	TRBV20-1	TRBJ2-3	TRBD2	CSANYRSSGPDTQYF	TGCAGTGCCAACTATAGGTCTAGCGGCCCAGATACGCAGTATTTT
many	TRBV9	TRBJ2-2	NA	CASSVADSRGELFF	TGTGCCAGCAGCGTAGCTGATTCTCGGGGGGAGCTGTTTTTT
many	TRBV5-4	TRBJ1-4	TRBD1	CASSSGQGSGNEKLFF	TGTGCCAGCAGCTCCGGACAGGGATCTGGTAATGAAAAACTGTTTTTT
many	TRBV3-1	TRBJ2-3	NA	CASSQGAGGTDTQYF	TGTGCCAGCAGCCAAGGGGCAGGCGGAACAGATACGCAGTATTTT
NA	TRBV20-1	TRBJ2-7	NA	CSASRFPASYEQYF	TGCAGTGCTAGTAGGTTCCCAGCCTCCTACGAGCAGTACTTC
many	TRBV20-1	TRBJ2-7	NA	CSARVGYEQYF	TGCAGTGCTAGAGTCGGATACGAGCAGTACTTC
many	TRBV7-9	TRBJ2-3	NA	CASSLIRGSPLEGFTDTQYF	TGTGCCAGCAGCTTAATTCGCGGCTCCCCTTTGGAGGGATTCACAGATACGCAGTATTTT
many	TRBV6-5	TRBJ2-4	NA	CASSYLSTRSIQYF	TGTGCCAGCAGTTACCTCTCAACTAGAAGCATTCAGTACTTC
NA	TRBV27	TRBJ1-1	NA	CDSMRVGTEAFF	TGTGACAGCATGAGAGTGGGCACTGAAGCTTTCTTT
many	TRBV20-1	TRBJ2-7	NA	CSGVGHSFSYEQYF	TGCAGTGGGGTTGGGCACTCCTTTTCCTACGAGCAGTACTTC
many	TRBV4-2	TRBJ2-7	TRBD2	CASSQGLAGSYEQYF	TGTGCCAGCAGCCAAGGACTAGCGGGCTCCTACGAGCAGTACTTC
many	TRBV5-6	TRBJ1-5	NA	CASSLLGVSQPQHF	TGTGCCAGCAGCTTGTTAGGGGTGAGTCAGCCCCAGCATTTT
many	TRBV7-2	TRBJ1-1	TRBD1	CASSALTGGSTEAFF	TGTGCCAGCAGCGCCTTGACAGGGGGGAGCACTGAAGCTTTCTTT
many	TRBV15	TRBJ1-1	NA	CATSRAVNLQNTEAFF	TGTGCCACCAGCAGAGCTGTAAACCTACAGAACACTGAAGCTTTCTTT
many	TRBV5-1	TRBJ2-2	TRBD2	CASSIRTSGNTGELFF	TGCGCCAGCAGCATTCGGACTAGCGGGAACACCGGGGAGCTGTTTTTT
many	TRBV20-1	TRBJ2-3	TRBD2	CSAKPGLGTDTQYF	TGCAGTGCTAAACCGGGACTAGGAACAGATACGCAGTATTTT
many	TRBV20-1	TRBJ2-5	TRBD1	CSAVTGGGKTQYF	TGCAGTGCTGTAACAGGGGGCGGGAAGACCCAGTACTTC
NA	TRBV7-2	TRBJ2-3	TRBD1	CASSFGQGIDTQYF	TGTGCCAGCAGCTTCGGACAGGGCATAGATACGCAGTATTTT
many	TRBV9	TRBJ2-4	NA	CASSVDWGMGNIQYF	TGTGCCAGCAGCGTAGATTGGGGGATGGGAAACATTCAGTACTTC
many	TRBV10-3	TRBJ1-6	TRBD1	CAISELGQGDSPLHF	TGTGCCATCAGTGAACTAGGACAGGGTGATTCACCCCTCCACTTT
many	TRBV6-6	TRBJ2-2	TRBD2	CASSYSAGRGTGELFF	TGTGCCAGCAGTTACTCGGCAGGGAGGGGCACCGGGGAGCTGTTTTTT
many	TRBV5-5	TRBJ2-1	NA	CASSFGQTYNEQFF	TGTGCCAGCAGCTTCGGACAGACCTACAATGAGCAGTTCTTC
many	TRBV9	TRBJ2-1	NA	CASSESPADEQFF	TGTGCCAGCAGCGAGAGCCCGGCCGATGAGCAGTTCTTC
many	TRBV20-1	TRBJ2-5	TRBD2	CSARGGETQYF	TGCAGTGCTAGGGGGGGGGAGACCCAGTACTTC
many	TRBV24-1	TRBJ1-2	TRBD1	CATSDGRQGTYGYTF	TGTGCCACCAGTGATGGGCGACAGGGCACCTATGGCTACACCTTC
many	TRBV2	TRBJ2-3	TRBD1	CASSRQGNTDTQYF	TGTGCCAGCAGCCGACAGGGTAACACAGATACGCAGTATTTT
many	TRBV6-6	TRBJ1-1	NA	CASSRVSTEAFF	TGTGCCAGCAGCAGGGTTAGCACTGAAGCTTTCTTT
many	TRBV5-4	TRBJ2-1	TRBD2	CASSLGSGRTTYNEQFF	TGTGCCAGCAGCTTGGGTAGCGGGAGGACAACCTACAATGAGCAGTTCTTC
many	TRBV20-1	TRBJ2-1	NA	CSARERTARFF	TGCAGTGCTAGAGAGAGGACAGCACGGTTCTTC
many	TRBV7-2	TRBJ2-2	NA	CASSLDGNTGELFF	TGTGCCAGCAGCTTAGATGGGAACACCGGGGAGCTGTTTTTT
many	TRBV5-1	TRBJ2-7	NA	CASSISSGAGYEQYF	TGCGCCAGCAGCATATCGTCGGGGGCGGGGTACGAGCAGTACTTC
many	TRBV5-1	TRBJ2-2	NA	CASSLDPSPGELFF	TGCGCCAGCAGCTTGGATCCCAGCCCCGGGGAGCTGTTTTTT
many	TRBV7-2	TRBJ1-1	NA	CASSLVAGETEAFF	TGTGCCAGCAGCTTAGTAGCAGGGGAAACTGAAGCTTTCTTT
many	TRBV5-1	TRBJ2-2	TRBD2	CASSLGTSGTGELFF	TGCGCCAGCAGCTTGGGGACTAGCGGCACCGGGGAGCTGTTTTTT
NA	TRBV15	TRBJ1-2	NA	CATSRDQSANYGYTF	TGTGCCACCAGCAGAGATCAATCCGCTAACTATGGCTACACCTTC
many	TRBV9	TRBJ2-5	NA	CASSVVSGRQETQYF	TGTGCCAGCAGCGTAGTTTCGGGCCGCCAAGAGACCCAGTACTTC
many	TRBV5-1	TRBJ2-3	NA	CASSGAGGTDTQYF	TGCGCCAGCAGCGGGGCAGGAGGCACAGATACGCAGTATTTT
many	TRBV12-3/TRBV12-4	TRBJ1-3	NA	CASSTMNSGNTIYF	TGTGCCAGCAGTACCATGAACTCTGGAAACACCATATATTTT
many	TRBV5-1	TRBJ2-3	TRBD2	CASSLSGVSTDTQYF	TGCGCCAGCAGCTTGAGCGGGGTTAGCACAGATACGCAGTATTTT
many	TRBV20-1	TRBJ1-5	NA	CSASVLRGGARDQPQHF	TGCAGTGCTAGTGTCTTGAGGGGGGGAGCTCGGGATCAGCCCCAGCATTTT
many	TRBV29-1	TRBJ1-1	NA	CSVEPRNTEAFF	TGCAGCGTTGAACCGAGGAACACTGAAGCTTTCTTT
many	TRBV7-2	TRBJ1-1	NA	CASSSQGLLTEAFF	TGTGCCAGCAGCTCACAGGGTTTACTCACTGAAGCTTTCTTT
many	TRBV5-5	TRBJ2-7	TRBD2	CASSKREAIYEQYF	TGTGCCAGCAGCAAGCGGGAGGCGATCTACGAGCAGTACTTC
many	TRBV4-3	TRBJ2-3	NA	CASSQGIGAGTDTQYF	TGCGCCAGCAGCCAAGGTATCGGGGCGGGAACAGATACGCAGTATTTT
many	TRBV7-2	TRBJ1-3	TRBD1	CASSLGQAGNTIYF	TGTGCCAGCAGCCTAGGACAGGCCGGAAACACCATATATTTT
many	TRBV12-3/TRBV12-4	TRBJ2-3	TRBD2	CASSLSGRLSDF	TGTGCCAGCAGCCTATCCGGGAGGCTCTCGGATTTT
many	TRBV6-5	TRBJ2-2	TRBD1	CASTRGGGGELFF	TGTGCCAGCACCCGAGGGGGCGGTGGGGAGCTGTTTTTT
many	TRBV20-1	TRBJ2-5	NA	CSARADRQQTQYF	TGCAGTGCTAGAGCGGACCGGCAACAGACCCAGTACTTC
many	TRBV11-3	TRBJ1-1	NA	CASSTGGVNTEAFF	TGTGCCAGCTCCACCGGGGGAGTGAACACTGAAGCTTTCTTT
many	TRBV20-1	TRBJ1-6	NA	CSAGGGLSQDSPLHF	TGCAGTGCTGGTGGAGGGTTGAGTCAGGATTCACCCCTCCACTTT
many	TRBV14	TRBJ2-2	NA	CASNGGSGELFF	TGTGCCAGCAATGGAGGATCCGGGGAGCTGTTTTTT